This TCR beta chain originates from a study of blood T cell repertoires in COVID-19. CDR3 length: 15 residues. Germline CDR1 SGHRS, CDR2 YFSETQ. V gave up 0 bases and J gave up 2 bases; unmatched junction bases: 3. Measured with immunoSEQ multiplex PCR; TCRdb has only the in-frame clones, and not every one. The top ten clones hold about 10% of a sample with approximately 36,000 clones, approximately 69% of them seen once. As for this clone: The same CDR3 arises from other DNA sequences in this sample as well.

V and J are TRBV5-1 and TRBJ2-3, with 7 bases that match TRBD1. The sequencing input was peripheral blood. The receptor was isolated from a man in his 70s with COVID-19, enrolled during active disease. The CDR3 DNA is TGCGCCAGCAGCTTGGGACAGGGCTTCACAGATACGCAGTATTTT. This codes for CASSLGQGFTDTQYF.